The 3 T cell receptor beta chains below all came from one sample that was sequenced in a study of blood T cell repertoires in COVID-19. Libraries were prepared by immunoSEQ multiplex PCR; TCRdb keeps only in-frame clonotypes and omits some of them. The table lists about 80,000 clones, about 78% of them singletons. Material: peripheral blood. These receptors all stem from a human donor in a cohort sampled during active COVID-19.

This clone was detected once. J is TRBJ1-1 and V is TRBV30; D is perhaps TRBD1 (6 bases). CDR3 length: 14 residues. The germline gives CDR1 GTSNPN, CDR2 SVGIG (reference sequence). Trimming left V 7 bases short and J 5 bases short, with 20 bases between. This CDR3 reads CASGMGQGRTEAFF. CDR3 nucleotides: TGTGCCTCTGGTATGGGCCAGGGGCGGACTGAAGCTTTCTTT.

V usage is TRBV24-1 and J usage is TRBJ2-3; the D gene is possibly TRBD1 (5 bases). The V end lost 4 bases, the J end lost 4 bases, and 11 bases lay between the germline ends. CDR3 length: 14 amino acids. Germline V lookup: CDR1 KGHDR, CDR2 SFDVKD. CDR3 DNA sequence: TGTGCCACCAGTGACCATCCAGGGCCAGATACGCAGTATTTT. Translated: CATSDHPGPDTQYF.

The chain uses TRBV27 and TRBJ2-7, with a weak D call TRBD1 (5 bases). Germline loops: CDR1 MNHEY, CDR2 SMNVEV (reference sequence). The CDR3 length is 13 residues. The V end was cut by 4 bases, the J end by 6 bases, with 13 bases between. CDR3 sequence (DNA): TGTGCCAGCAGTTCTAGGGGTGGCGTCGAGCAGTACTTC. As protein: CASSSRGGVEQYF.